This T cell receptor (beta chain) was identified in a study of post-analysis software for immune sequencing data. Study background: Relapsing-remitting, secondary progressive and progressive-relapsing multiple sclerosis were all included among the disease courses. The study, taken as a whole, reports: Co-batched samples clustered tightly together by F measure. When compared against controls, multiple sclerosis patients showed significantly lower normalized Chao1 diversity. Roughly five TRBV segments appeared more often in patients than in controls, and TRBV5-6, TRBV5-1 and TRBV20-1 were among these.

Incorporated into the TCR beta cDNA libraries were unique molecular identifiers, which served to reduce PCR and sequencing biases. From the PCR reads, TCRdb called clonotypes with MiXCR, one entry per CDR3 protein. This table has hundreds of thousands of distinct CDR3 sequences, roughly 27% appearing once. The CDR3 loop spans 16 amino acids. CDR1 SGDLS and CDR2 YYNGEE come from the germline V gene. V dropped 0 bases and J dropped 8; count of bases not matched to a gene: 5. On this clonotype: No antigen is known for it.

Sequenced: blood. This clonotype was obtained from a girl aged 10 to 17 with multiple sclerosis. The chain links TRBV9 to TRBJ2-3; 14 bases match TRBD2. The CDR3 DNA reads TGTGCCAGCAGCGTAGAGGGACTAGCGGGGGTTGGTACGCAGTATTTT. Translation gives CASSVEGLAGVGTQYF.